A single sample is the source of the 24 T cell receptor beta chains below, sequenced in a study of spatial heterogeneity in lung cancer. Time point noted: blood at routine non-recurrence follow-up after resection. The input material, whole RNA from tumor, nontumor lung or frozen PBMC, was sequenced unsorted. One entry per CDR3 protein, called by TCRdb with MiXCR from the 5' RACE reads. The table lists 25,000 or so distinct CDR3 sequences, about 6.3% of them singletons, with around 23% in the top ten. The source material was PBMCs, sampled at follow-up. The receptor set was obtained from a male donor with early-stage non-small cell lung cancer.

This clonotype was counted ten times or more. One end of the junction is discordant with germline, which a read error may explain. The chain recombines TRBV29-1 with TRBJ2-1; D ambiguous. The germline V gene has CDR1 SQVTM and CDR2 ANQGSEA. The CDR3 has 10 residues. The CDR3 coding sequence is TGCAGCGTTGAAGAAGGATCACACCTCTTC. Translation gives CSVEEGSHLF.

This clonotype was seen ten or more times. The chain carries TRBV5-1 and TRBJ2-3, with D possibly matching TRBD1 (6 bases). Germline V gives CDR1 SGHRS, CDR2 YFSETQ. The CDR3 totals 15 residues. V was trimmed by 6 bases and J by 2 bases, leaving 16 bases between them. The CDR3 nucleotides read TGCGCCAGCACCTCTTTCGGACAGAACACAGATACGCAGTATTTT. The encoded protein is CASTSFGQNTDTQYF.

This chain uses TRBV4-3 with TRBJ1-6, with TRBD1 as a possible D gene (5 bases). Trimming cost V 0 bases and J 10 bases, with 31 bases left between them. The CDR3 runs to 21 residues. CDR1 is LGHNA and CDR2 is YSLEER in the germline V gene. CDR3 region: CASSQDINVQGGLFERSPLHF. As DNA, the CDR3 is TGCGCCAGCAGCCAAGATATTAATGTGCAGGGTGGACTTTTTGAGAGGTCACCCCTCCACTTT.

The chain uses TRBV4-1 and TRBJ2-3, with 7 bases lining up with TRBD2. V lost 5 bases, J lost 6 bases, and 17 bases stayed unmatched. The CDR3 covers 17 residues. Looked up from germline, CDR1 is MGHRA and CDR2 is YSYEKL. The CDR3 coding sequence is TGCGCCAGCAGCTCCCAAACTACTAGCGTACCTCCGGATACGCAGTATTTT. Its protein product is CASSSQTTSVPPDTQYF.

This clonotype was picked up many times. The chain uses TRBV20-1 and TRBJ1-1; D remains unclear. The V end lost 0 bases, the J end lost 11 bases, and 13 bases lay between the germline ends. Germline V gene sequence: CDR1 DFQATT, CDR2 SNEGSKA (reference sequence). CDR3 length: 12 residues. The CDR3 DNA reads TGCAGTGCTAGAGATCAGGCGGCGGGGGCTTTCTTT. This gives the protein CSARDQAAGAFF.

This clonotype was observed at least ten times. V and J are TRBV7-9 and TRBJ1-6; 10 bases are shared with TRBD1. V was pared by 5 bases and J by 12 bases, with 10 bases of the junction left unmatched. The CDR3 has 15 residues. Germline V gene sequence: CDR1 SEHNR, CDR2 FQNEAQ (reference sequence). CDR3 coding DNA: TGTGCCAGCAGCCCCCCGGGACAGGGGATTAAACCCCTCCACTTT. Protein sequence: CASSPPGQGIKPLHF.

The table lists this clonotype with many counts. This chain uses TRBV18 with TRBJ2-7; TRBD1 matches at 10 bases. The length of the CDR3 is 13 residues. Germline CDR1 KGHSH, CDR2 LQKENI. The V and J ends lost 3 bases and 6 bases, in that order; junction bases with no gene match: 2. The CDR3 DNA follows: TGTGCCAGCTCACCCGGACAGGGGGGCGAGCAGTACGTC. This codes for CASSPGQGGEQYV.

This clonotype was seen at least ten times. The chain carries TRBV5-6 and TRBJ2-3; 9 nucleotides line up with TRBD1. The V and J ends lost 0 bases and 2 bases, in that order; junction bases with no gene match: 4. The CDR3 consists of 16 residues. The germline V gene has CDR1 SGHDT and CDR2 YYEEEE. The CDR3 DNA sequence: TGTGCCAGCAGCTTGGTGGGACAGGGTATCACAGATACGCAGTATTTT. Encoded protein: CASSLVGQGITDTQYF. The variable domain in full, with the rest retrieved from reference TRBV5-6 and TRBJ2-3, is DAGVTQSPTHLIKTRGQQVTLRCSPKSGHDTVSWYQQALGQGPQFIFQYYEEEERQRGNFPDRFSGHQFPNYSSELNVNALLLGDSALYLCASSLVGQGITDTQYFGPGTRLTVL.

V usage is TRBV5-1 and J usage is TRBJ1-1; D remains unclear. Per the germline V gene, CDR1 is SGHRS and CDR2 is YFSETQ. The CDR3 runs 16 residues. The ends were cut back, 2 bases at V and 1 base at J, with 15 bases in the middle. The CDR3 here is CASSFKAVTPNTEAFF. CDR3 sequence (DNA): TGCGCCAGCAGCTTCAAGGCAGTGACCCCGAACACTGAAGCTTTCTTT. The complete variable domain, with remaining parts taken from reference TRBV5-1 and TRBJ1-1, reads KAGVTQTPRYLIKTRGQQVTLSCSPISGHRSVSWYQQTPGQGLQFLFEYFSETQRNKGNFPGRFSGRQFSNSRSEMNVSTLELGDSALYLCASSFKAVTPNTEAFFGQGTRLTVV.

At least ten counts were recorded for this clonotype. This chain joins TRBV10-3 and TRBJ2-1; D is tentatively TRBD1 or TRBD2 (6 bases each). CDR3 length: 16 amino acids. V lost 10 bases, J lost 1 base, and 20 bases lay in between. Germline-derived CDR1 and CDR2 are ENHRY and SYGVKD. The CDR3 DNA reads TGTGCCACCCTCCGGGGGCCGGTAGGGTCCTACAATGAGCAGTTCTTC. This translates into CATLRGPVGSYNEQFF.

On this clonotype: One base away lies a much larger clone, so this may be a sequencing read error. CDR3 in amino acids: CASNQFFGELFF. CDR3 sequence (DNA): TGTGCCAGCAACCAATTCTTCGGGGAGCTGTTTTTT. The rearrangement uses TRBV3-1 and TRBJ2-2, with unresolved D. This CDR3 comprises 12 residues. Per germline, CDR1 LGHDT and CDR2 YNNKEL (reference sequence). Filled out from reference TRBV3-1 and TRBJ2-2, the complete variable domain reads DTAVSQTPKYLVTQMGNDKSIKCEQNLGHDTMYWYKQDSKKFLKIMFSYNNKELIINETVPNRFSPKSPDKAHLNLHINSLELGDSAVYFCASNQFFGELFFGEGSRLTVL.

This clonotype appeared many times. The CDR3, as DNA: TGTGCCAGCAGCTCACCGACAGGAACGGAGACCCAGTACTTC. The encoded protein is CASSSPTGTETQYF. J is TRBJ2-5 and V is TRBV6-2 or TRBV6-3; TRBD1 is a possible D gene (6 bases). The CDR3 is 14 residues long. The germline gives CDR1 MNHEY, CDR2 SVGEGT. V dropped 6 bases and J dropped 5 bases, with 16 bases sitting between them.

This clonotype was seen many times. CDR3 region: CASSPGTTSGNTIYF. In nucleotides, the CDR3 is TGTGCCAGCTCACCCGGAACTACCTCTGGAAACACCATATATTTT. The chain couples TRBV18 to TRBJ1-3; no reliable D call. The germline V and J ends were trimmed by 3 bases and 0 bases, with 9 bases remaining between them. The CDR3 extends over 15 amino acids. Germline loops: CDR1 KGHSH, CDR2 LQKENI. The full variable domain, rest sourced from reference TRBV18 and TRBJ1-3, is NAGVMQNPRHLVRRRGQEARLRCSPMKGHSHVYWYRQLPEEGLKFMVYLQKENIIDESGMPKERFSAEFPKEGPSILRIQQVVRGDSAAYFCASSPGTTSGNTIYFGEGSWLTVV.

This clonotype occurred many times. The chain recombines TRBV5-1 with TRBJ2-1; no reliable D call. The ends were cut back, 0 bases at V and 3 bases at J, with 7 bases in the middle. This CDR3 region has 14 residues. Per the germline V gene, CDR1 is SGHRS and CDR2 is YFSETQ. The CDR3 DNA reads TGCGCCAGCAGCTTGGGGCAGAACTACAATGAGCAGTTCTTC. Protein sequence: CASSLGQNYNEQFF.

This clonotype was observed at least ten times. V and J are TRBV3-1 and TRBJ2-5, with 10 bases that match TRBD2. The CDR3 runs 16 residues. The V segment lost 2 bases and the J segment 5 bases; nucleotides outside the gene matches: 8. Germline CDR1 LGHDT, CDR2 YNNKEL (reference sequence). The CDR3 region is CASSQFSGRFFETQYF. In DNA form, the CDR3 reads TGTGCCAGCAGCCAATTTAGCGGGAGGTTCTTTGAGACCCAGTACTTC.

This clonotype was seen a handful of times. This chain links TRBV7-2 with TRBJ2-1; 8 positions agree with TRBD2. The CDR3 length is 13 residues. V was pared by 6 bases and J by 5 bases, with 3 bases of the junction left unmatched. Germline CDR1 is SGHTA and CDR2 is FQGNSA. The CDR3 here is CASRLGLDNEQFF. CDR3 DNA sequence: TGTGCCAGCAGACTGGGACTAGACAATGAGCAGTTCTTC.

This clonotype showed up just a few times. The chain joins TRBV5-1 to TRBJ1-1, with TRBD1 as a possible D gene (5 bases). The CDR3 sequence is 15 residues long. V gave up 0 bases and J gave up 0 bases, with 9 bases separating them. Germline lookup yields CDR1 SGHRS and CDR2 YFSETQ. CDR3 bases: TGCGCCAGCAGCTTGGTCCCAGGGTTGAACACTGAAGCTTTCTTT. Residues: CASSLVPGLNTEAFF. Together with reference TRBV5-1 and TRBJ1-1, the CDR3 gives the full variable domain: KAGVTQTPRYLIKTRGQQVTLSCSPISGHRSVSWYQQTPGQGLQFLFEYFSETQRNKGNFPGRFSGRQFSNSRSEMNVSTLELGDSALYLCASSLVPGLNTEAFFGQGTRLTVV.

There are a few counts of this clonotype. The chain is built from TRBV11-3 and TRBJ2-3; D not resolved. The CDR3 totals 16 residues. Germline-derived CDR1 and CDR2 are SGHNT and YENEEA. V lost 1 base and J lost 0, with 11 bases in between. The CDR3 sequence is CASSLVSGLSTDTQYF. For the CDR3, the DNA is TGTGCCAGCAGCTTAGTTTCGGGCCTTAGCACAGATACGCAGTATTTT. The full variable domain, its missing parts supplied by reference TRBV11-3 and TRBJ2-3, is EAGVVQSPRYKIIEKKQPVAFWCNPISGHNTLYWYLQNLGQGPELLIRYENEEAVDDSQLPKDRFSAERLKGVDSTLKIQPAELGDSAVYLCASSLVSGLSTDTQYFGPGTRLTVL.

This clonotype was seen at least ten times. The V and J genes are TRBV7-2 and TRBJ2-3; D not resolved. Germline V CDR1 and CDR2: SGHTA, FQGNSA. Trimming took off 5 bases at V and 0 bases at J, with 12 bases between the two ends. CDR3 length equals 15 residues. CDR3 region: CASSPRRFSTDTQYF. The DNA for the CDR3 is TGTGCCAGCAGCCCCCGGCGGTTTAGCACAGATACGCAGTATTTT.

This clonotype was counted at least ten times. The CDR3 loop is CAWSVGTKDQPQHF. The CDR3 bases are TGTGCCTGGAGTGTAGGGACGAAAGATCAGCCCCAGCATTTT. The chain is built from TRBV30 and TRBJ1-5, with a weak D call TRBD1 (5 bases). V lost 0 bases to trimming and J lost 5 bases, with 11 bases between them. Germline CDR1 reads GTSNPN; CDR2 reads SVGIG (reference sequence). The CDR3 is 14 amino acids.

In its sample, this clonotype was seen many times. The chain recombines TRBV24-1 with TRBJ2-5; 8 bases fit TRBD2. Germline V gives CDR1 KGHDR, CDR2 SFDVKD. The CDR3 runs to 15 residues. V lost 4 bases, J lost 5 bases, and 8 bases stayed unmatched. The CDR3 here is CATSDPGGPRETQYF. The CDR3 DNA follows: TGTGCCACCAGTGACCCGGGAGGGCCCAGGGAGACCCAGTACTTC.

This clonotype came up many times. This chain uses TRBV7-6 with TRBJ2-5; 7 positions agree with TRBD2. Trimming at V came to 0 bases and at J to 4 bases, leaving 2 bases not matched to a gene. There are 14 residues in the CDR3. Germline values: CDR1 SGHVS, CDR2 FNYEAQ. CDR3 nucleotide sequence: TGTGCCAGCAGCTTAGCGGGGGGGTCAGAGACCCAGTACTTC. Translated: CASSLAGGSETQYF.

V is TRBV12-3 or TRBV12-4 and J is TRBJ2-7; D is undetermined. V was trimmed by 3 bases and J by 6 bases, leaving 9 bases between them. The CDR3 is 12 amino acids. CDR3: CASSFWGGEQYV. The CDR3, as DNA: TGTGCCAGCAGTTTTTGGGGTGGCGAGCAGTACGTC.

This clonotype appeared many times. The chain carries TRBV27 and TRBJ2-7; D ambiguous. CDR3 length: 13 residues. The germline CDR1 and CDR2 sequences are MNHEY and SMNVEV (reference sequence). Trimming shortened V by 8 bases and J by 6 bases, and 17 bases separated the two germline ends. The chain's CDR3 is CASGLSSSLEQYV. The DNA for the CDR3 is TGTGCCAGCGGCCTTAGTTCTTCCCTCGAGCAGTACGTC.